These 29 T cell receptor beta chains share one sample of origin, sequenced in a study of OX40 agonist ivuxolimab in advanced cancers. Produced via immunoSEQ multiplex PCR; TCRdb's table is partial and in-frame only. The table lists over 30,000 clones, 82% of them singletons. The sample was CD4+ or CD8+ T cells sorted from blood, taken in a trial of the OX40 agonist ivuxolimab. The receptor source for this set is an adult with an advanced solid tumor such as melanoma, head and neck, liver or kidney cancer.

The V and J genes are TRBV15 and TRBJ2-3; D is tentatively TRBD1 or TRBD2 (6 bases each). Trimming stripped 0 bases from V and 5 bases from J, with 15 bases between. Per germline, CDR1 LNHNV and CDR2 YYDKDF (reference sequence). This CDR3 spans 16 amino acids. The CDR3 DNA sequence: TGTGCCACCAGCAGAGATCTGACGGGGGCCGGAGATACGCAGTATTTT. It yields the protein CATSRDLTGAGDTQYF. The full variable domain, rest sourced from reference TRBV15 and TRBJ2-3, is DAMVIQNPRYQVTQFGKPVTLSCSQTLNHNVMYWYQQKSSQAPKLLFHYYDKDFNNEADTPDNFQSRRPNTSFCFLDIRSPGLGDTAMYLCATSRDLTGAGDTQYFGPGTRLTVL.

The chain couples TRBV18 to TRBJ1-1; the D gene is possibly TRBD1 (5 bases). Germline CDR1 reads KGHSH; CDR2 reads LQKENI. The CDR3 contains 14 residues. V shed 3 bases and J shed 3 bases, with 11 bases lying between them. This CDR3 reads CASSPGGRDTEAFF. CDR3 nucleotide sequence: TGTGCCAGCTCACCGGGGGGGAGGGACACTGAAGCTTTCTTT. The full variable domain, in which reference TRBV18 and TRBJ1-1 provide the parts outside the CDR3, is NAGVMQNPRHLVRRRGQEARLRCSPMKGHSHVYWYRQLPEEGLKFMVYLQKENIIDESGMPKERFSAEFPKEGPSILRIQQVVRGDSAAYFCASSPGGRDTEAFFGQGTRLTVV.

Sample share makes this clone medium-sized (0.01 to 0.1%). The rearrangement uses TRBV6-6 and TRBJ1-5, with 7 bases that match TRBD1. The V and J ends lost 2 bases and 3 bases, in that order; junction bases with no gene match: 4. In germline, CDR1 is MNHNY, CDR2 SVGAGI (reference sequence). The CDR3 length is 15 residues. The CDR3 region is CASSYGTAYNQPQHF. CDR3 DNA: TGTGCCAGCAGTTACGGGACAGCTTACAATCAGCCCCAGCATTTT.

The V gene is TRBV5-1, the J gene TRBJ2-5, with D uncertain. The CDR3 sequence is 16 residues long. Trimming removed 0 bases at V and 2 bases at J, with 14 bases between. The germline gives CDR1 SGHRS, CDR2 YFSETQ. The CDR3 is CASSLGPVGKQETQYF. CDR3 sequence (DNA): TGCGCCAGCAGCTTGGGTCCGGTGGGGAAACAAGAGACCCAGTACTTC.

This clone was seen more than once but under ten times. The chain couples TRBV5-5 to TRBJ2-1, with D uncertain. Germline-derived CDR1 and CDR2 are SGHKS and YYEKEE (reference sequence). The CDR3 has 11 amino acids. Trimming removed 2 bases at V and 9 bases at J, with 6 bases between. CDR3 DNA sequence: TGTGCCAGCAGCTTTACGGCTGAGCAGTTCTTC. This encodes CASSFTAEQFF.

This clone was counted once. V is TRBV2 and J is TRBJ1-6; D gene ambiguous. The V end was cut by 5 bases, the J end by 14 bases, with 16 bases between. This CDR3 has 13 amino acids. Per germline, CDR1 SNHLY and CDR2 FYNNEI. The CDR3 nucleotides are TGTGCCAGCAGTTTCGGACCAGGAGGAGCCCTCCACTTT. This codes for CASSFGPGGALHF. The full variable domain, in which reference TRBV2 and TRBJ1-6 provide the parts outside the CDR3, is EPEVTQTPSHQVTQMGQEVILRCVPISNHLYFYWYRQILGQKVEFLVSFYNNEISEKSEIFDDQFSVERPDGSNFTLKIRSTKLEDSAMYFCASSFGPGGALHFGNGTRLTVT.

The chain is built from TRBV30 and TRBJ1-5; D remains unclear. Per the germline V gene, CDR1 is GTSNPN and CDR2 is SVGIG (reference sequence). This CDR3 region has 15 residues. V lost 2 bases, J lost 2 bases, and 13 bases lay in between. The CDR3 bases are TGTGCCTGGAGTACCCAGTTGAATGGCAATCAGCCCCAGCATTTT. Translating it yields CAWSTQLNGNQPQHF.

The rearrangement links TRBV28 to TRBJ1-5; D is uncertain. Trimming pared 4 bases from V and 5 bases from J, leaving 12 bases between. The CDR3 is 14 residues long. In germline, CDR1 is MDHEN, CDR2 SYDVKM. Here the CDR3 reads CASSSERKHQPQHF. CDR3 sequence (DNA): TGTGCCAGCAGTTCCGAACGGAAGCATCAGCCCCAGCATTTT.

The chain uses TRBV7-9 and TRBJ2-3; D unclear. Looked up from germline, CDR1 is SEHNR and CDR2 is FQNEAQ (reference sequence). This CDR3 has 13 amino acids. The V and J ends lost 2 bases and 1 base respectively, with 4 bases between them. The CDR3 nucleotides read TGTGCCAGCAGCTTAAGCGGCACAGATACGCAGTATTTT. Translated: CASSLSGTDTQYF.

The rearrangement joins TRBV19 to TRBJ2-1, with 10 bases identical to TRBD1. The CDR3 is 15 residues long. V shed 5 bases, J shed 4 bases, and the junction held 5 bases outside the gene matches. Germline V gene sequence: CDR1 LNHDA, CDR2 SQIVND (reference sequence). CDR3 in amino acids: CASSPGTGVYNEQFF. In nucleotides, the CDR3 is TGTGCCAGTAGTCCGGGGACAGGGGTATACAATGAGCAGTTCTTC.

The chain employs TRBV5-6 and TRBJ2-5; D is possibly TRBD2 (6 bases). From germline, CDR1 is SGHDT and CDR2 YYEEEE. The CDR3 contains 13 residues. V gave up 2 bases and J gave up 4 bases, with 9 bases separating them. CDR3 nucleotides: TGTGCCAGCAGCTTAACAGCGGGAGAGACCCAGTACTTC. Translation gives CASSLTAGETQYF.

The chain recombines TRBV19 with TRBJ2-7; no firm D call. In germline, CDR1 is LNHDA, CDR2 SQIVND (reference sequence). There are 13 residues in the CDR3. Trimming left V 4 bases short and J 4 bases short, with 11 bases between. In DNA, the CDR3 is TGTGCCAGTAGTAGAGGTTGGGGTTACGAGCAGTACTTC. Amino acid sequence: CASSRGWGYEQYF.

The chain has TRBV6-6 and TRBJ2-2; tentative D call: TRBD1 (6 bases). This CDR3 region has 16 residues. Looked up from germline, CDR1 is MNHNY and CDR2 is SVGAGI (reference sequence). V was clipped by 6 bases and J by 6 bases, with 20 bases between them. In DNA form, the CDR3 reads TGTGCCAGCAGCCCGGGGCAGGGGATATTGGCCGGGGAGCTGTTTTTT. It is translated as CASSPGQGILAGELFF.

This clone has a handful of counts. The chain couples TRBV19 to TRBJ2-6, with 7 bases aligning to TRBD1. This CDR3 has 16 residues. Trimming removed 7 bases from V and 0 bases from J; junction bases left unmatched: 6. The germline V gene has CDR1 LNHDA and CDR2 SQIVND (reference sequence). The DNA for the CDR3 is TGTGCCAGTACTGGACAGGCGTACTCTGGGGCCAACGTCCTGACTTTC. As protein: CASTGQAYSGANVLTF.

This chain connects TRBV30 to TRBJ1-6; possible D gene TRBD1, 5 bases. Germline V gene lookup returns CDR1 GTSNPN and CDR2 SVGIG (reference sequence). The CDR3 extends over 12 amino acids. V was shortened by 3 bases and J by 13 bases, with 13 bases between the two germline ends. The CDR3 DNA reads TGTGCCTGGAGACGGTCTGAGGGGCCCCTCCACTTT. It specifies CAWRRSEGPLHF. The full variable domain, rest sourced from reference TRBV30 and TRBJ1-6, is SQTIHQWPATLVQPVGSPLSLECTVEGTSNPNLYWYRQAAGRGLQLLFYSVGIGQISSEVPQNLSASRPQDRQFILSSKKLLLSDSGFYLCAWRRSEGPLHFGNGTRLTVT.

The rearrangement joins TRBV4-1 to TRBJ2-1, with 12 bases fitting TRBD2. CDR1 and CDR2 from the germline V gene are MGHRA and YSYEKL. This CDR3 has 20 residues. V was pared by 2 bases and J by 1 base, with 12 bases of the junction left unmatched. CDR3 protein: CASSQLGLAGGPKSYNEQFF. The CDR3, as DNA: TGCGCCAGCAGCCAACTAGGGCTAGCGGGGGGGCCTAAATCCTACAATGAGCAGTTCTTC.

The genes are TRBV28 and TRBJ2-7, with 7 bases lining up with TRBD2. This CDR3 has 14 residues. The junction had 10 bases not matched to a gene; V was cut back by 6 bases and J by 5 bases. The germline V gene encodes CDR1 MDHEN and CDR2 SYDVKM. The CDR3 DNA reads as TGTGCCAGCAGCTGGGGAGGGAGCAACAACGAGCAGTACTTC. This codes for CASSWGGSNNEQYF.

The CDR3 reads CASSLEPDSPLHF. Written as DNA, the CDR3 is TGCGCCAGCAGCTTGGAGCCCGATTCACCCCTCCACTTT. The chain combines TRBV5-1 with TRBJ1-6; D unclear. The CDR3 sequence is 13 residues long. The germline V gene has CDR1 SGHRS and CDR2 YFSETQ. V lost 0 bases and J 8 bases, leaving 6 bases between the germline ends.

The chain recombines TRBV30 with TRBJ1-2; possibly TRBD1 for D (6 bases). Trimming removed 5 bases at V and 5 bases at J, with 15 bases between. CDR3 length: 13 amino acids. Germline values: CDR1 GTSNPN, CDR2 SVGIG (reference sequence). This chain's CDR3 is CAWGGVWTYGYTF. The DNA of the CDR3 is TGTGCCTGGGGGGGCGTCTGGACGTATGGCTACACCTTC.

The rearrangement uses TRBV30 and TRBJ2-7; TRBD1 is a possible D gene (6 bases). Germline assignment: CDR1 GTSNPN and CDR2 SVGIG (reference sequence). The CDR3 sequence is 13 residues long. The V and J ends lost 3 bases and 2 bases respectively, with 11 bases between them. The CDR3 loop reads CAWRPDRTYEQYF. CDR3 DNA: TGTGCCTGGAGACCTGACAGGACCTACGAGCAGTACTTC.

The CDR3 reads CAISEVAGGPRGTQYF. CDR3 bases: TGTGCCATCAGTGAGGTAGCGGGAGGACCCCGAGGGACGCAGTATTTT. The rearrangement uses TRBV10-3 and TRBJ2-3; 10 nucleotides agree with TRBD2. Losses at the gene ends were 2 bases for V and 9 bases for J; bases not matched to a gene: 11. CDR3 length: 16 amino acids. Germline values: CDR1 ENHRY, CDR2 SYGVKD.

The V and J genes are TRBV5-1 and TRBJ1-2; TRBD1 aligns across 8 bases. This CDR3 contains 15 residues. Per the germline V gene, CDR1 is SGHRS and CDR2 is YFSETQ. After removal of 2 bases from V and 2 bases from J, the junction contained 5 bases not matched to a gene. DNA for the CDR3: TGCGCCAGCAGCTTCGGGGCAGGGGGCAACTATGGCTACACCTTC. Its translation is CASSFGAGGNYGYTF.

CDR3 region: CASSPLPARTGGYTF. In DNA form, the CDR3 reads TGTGCCAGTAGTCCCCTCCCGGCGCGGACGGGAGGCTACACCTTC. This chain links TRBV19 with TRBJ1-2; D unclear. CDR3 length: 15 residues. V was trimmed by 5 bases and J by 8 bases, leaving 21 bases between them. Germline V gene data show CDR1 as LNHDA and CDR2 as SQIVND (reference sequence).

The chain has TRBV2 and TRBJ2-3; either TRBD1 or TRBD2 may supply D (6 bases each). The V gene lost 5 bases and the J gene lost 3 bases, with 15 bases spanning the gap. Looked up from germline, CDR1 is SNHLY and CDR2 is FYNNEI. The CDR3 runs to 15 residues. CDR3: CASSPRGGDTDTQYF. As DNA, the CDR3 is TGTGCCAGCAGTCCCAGGGGAGGAGATACAGATACGCAGTATTTT. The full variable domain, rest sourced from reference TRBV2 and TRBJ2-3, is EPEVTQTPSHQVTQMGQEVILRCVPISNHLYFYWYRQILGQKVEFLVSFYNNEISEKSEIFDDQFSVERPDGSNFTLKIRSTKLEDSAMYFCASSPRGGDTDTQYFGPGTRLTVL.

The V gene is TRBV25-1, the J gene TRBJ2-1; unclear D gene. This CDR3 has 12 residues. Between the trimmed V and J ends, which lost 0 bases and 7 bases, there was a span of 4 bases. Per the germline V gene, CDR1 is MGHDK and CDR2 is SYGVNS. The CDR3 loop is CASSEYYNEQFF. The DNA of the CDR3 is TGTGCCAGCAGTGAATATTATAATGAGCAGTTCTTC. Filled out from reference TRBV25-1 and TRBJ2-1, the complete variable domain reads EADIYQTPRYLVIGTGKKITLECSQTMGHDKMYWYQQDPGMELHLIHYSYGVNSTEKGDLSSESTVSRIRTEHFPLTLESARPSHTSQYLCASSEYYNEQFFGPGTRLTVL.

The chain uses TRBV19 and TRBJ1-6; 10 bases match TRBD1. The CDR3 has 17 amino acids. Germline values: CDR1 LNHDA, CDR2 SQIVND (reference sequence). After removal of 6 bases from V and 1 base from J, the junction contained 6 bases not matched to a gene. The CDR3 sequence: CASRNTGQGSYNSPLHF. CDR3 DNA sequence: TGTGCCAGTAGGAACACGGGACAGGGGTCCTATAATTCACCCCTCCACTTT. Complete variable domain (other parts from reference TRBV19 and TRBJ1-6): DGGITQSPKYLFRKEGQNVTLSCEQNLNHDAMYWYRQDPGQGLRLIYYSQIVNDFQKGDIAEGYSVSREKKESFPLTVTSAQKNPTAFYLCASRNTGQGSYNSPLHFGNGTRLTVT.

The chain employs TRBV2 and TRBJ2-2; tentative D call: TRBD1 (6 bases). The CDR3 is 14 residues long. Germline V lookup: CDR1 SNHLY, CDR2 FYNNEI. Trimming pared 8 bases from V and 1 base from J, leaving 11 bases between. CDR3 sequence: CASRWDKNTGELFF. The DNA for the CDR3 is TGTGCCAGCCGATGGGACAAGAACACCGGGGAGCTGTTTTTT.

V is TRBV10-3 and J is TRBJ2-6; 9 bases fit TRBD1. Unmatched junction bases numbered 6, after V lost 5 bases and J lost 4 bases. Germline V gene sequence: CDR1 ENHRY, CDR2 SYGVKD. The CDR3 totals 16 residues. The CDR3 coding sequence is TGTGCCATCAGTCCCGGGACAGGGTACGGGGCCAACGTCCTGACTTTC. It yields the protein CAISPGTGYGANVLTF.

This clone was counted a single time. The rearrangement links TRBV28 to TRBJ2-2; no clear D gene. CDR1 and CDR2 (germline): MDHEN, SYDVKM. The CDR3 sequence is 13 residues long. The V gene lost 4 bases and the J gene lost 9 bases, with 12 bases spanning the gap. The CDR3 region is CASSYPVGRELFF. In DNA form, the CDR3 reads TGTGCCAGCAGTTATCCCGTAGGCAGGGAGCTGTTTTTT.